This T cell receptor beta chain was recovered during a study of resident and recirculating memory T cells in vitiligo listed by TCRdb under 2018. For the wider study: For TCR beta sequencing, each of a few stable vitiligo patients provided PBMCs and epidermis from shave biopsies taken at two lesional sites and two nonlesional sites. Samples were homogenized without cell sorting just before genomic DNA extraction with the Qiagen DNeasy Blood & Tissue Kit. Human TCR beta sequencing was used to test whether specific clones in lesional vitiligo skin differed from clones in nonlesional skin and blood.

Study-wide findings and limitations: TCR sequences were not shared across biopsy sites or across patients, which suggests that different T cell clones infiltrate different lesions, a pattern described as private specificity. Even within a single patient, overlap and correlation analysis found no significant repertoire overlap between any biopsies apart from each lesion compared with itself. Clonality was not the same from one vitiligo lesion to another, and no unique dominant TCR clone turned up. Future mechanistic studies are needed so that the relative contributions of the lesion-infiltrating T cell clones and of human Trm versus Tcm pools can be evaluated.

Vitiligo was considered stable when no change in lesions had been observed over the previous 6 months. For classification as stable, the absence of confetti depigmentation, a clinical sign of active vitiligo, was additionally required. Patients who had been treated within the previous three months were excluded. PBMCs were isolated from heparinized blood by Ficoll density gradient centrifugation and were subsequently flash-frozen. CDR1 and CDR2 are drawn from the germline V gene: LGHNT, FRNRAP. The CDR3, cysteine through phenylalanine, is 15 amino acids long. The read is trimmed to its CDR3 DNA, 45 bases read in frame from base 1. Trimmed from V: 4 bases; trimmed from J: 4 bases; junction bases lacking a gene match: 9. A note on this clone: The antigen this receptor binds is unknown. Base qualities are not recorded, but no much larger clone differs from it by a single base.

The immunoSEQ hsTCRB kit was used to amplify TCR beta chains from the genomic DNA. The immunoSEQ service sequenced the TCR beta libraries on an Illumina MiSeq instrument. On the study's bioinformatics: Analysis of the repertoire data was performed with the immunoSEQ Analyzer. This is the immuneACCESS table as TCRdb keeps it, with only in-frame sequences that have V and J called. A part of the clones is gone; compared with another copy, unresolved V genes explain less than half, and the rest is unexplained. V and J calls and clone size are those listed in that table; D and trimming were worked out from the DNA. In this sample the table shows more than 65,000 clones, approximately 90% of which occur a single time. Of the sample, around 4.7% falls within the top ten clones.

This receptor chain uses TRBV12-5 and TRBJ2-5; 7 nucleotides in the junction match TRBD2. This receptor was identified in a male donor with vitiligo. The sample was blood. The CDR3 amino acid sequence is: CASGSSTSWRETQYF. The DNA reads TGTGCTAGTGGTTCTTCGACTAGCTGGCGAGAGACCCAGTACTTC. Here the CDR3 is joined to the reference TRBV12-5 and TRBJ2-5 genes, and the full variable domain is: DARVTQTPRHKVTEMGQEVTMRCQPILGHNTVFWYRQTMMQGLELLAYFRNRAPLDDSGMPKDRFSAEMPDATLATLKIQPSEPRDSAVYFCASGSSTSWRETQYFGPGTRLLVL.